Listed below are T cell receptor beta chains from one sample, sequenced in a study of cytomegalovirus exposure and HLA in healthy donors. The protocol was immunoSEQ multiplex PCR, while the TCRdb copy is restricted to in-frame clones and leaves out a portion. Of 140,000 or so clones listed, about 75% are singletons. Sample: PBMCs. The receptors originated from a man in his fifties or sixties in good health and CMV-seronegative. The CDR3 runs from the conserved cysteine through the conserved F or W. The D gene is left open where the match is weak. Size values are once, few and many counts, or a class for expanded clones, and some rows have none.

clone_size	d_call	cdr3_length	v_call	j_call	cdr3_aa	cdr3_nt
-	-	12	TRBV7-2	TRBJ2-7	CASSFDFYEQYF	TGTGCCAGCAGCTTCGACTTCTACGAGCAGTACTTC
-	TRBD1	13	TRBV7-2	TRBJ1-2	CASSLDRGLGYTF	TGTGCCAGCAGCTTAGACAGGGGGTTAGGCTACACCTTC
-	-	15	TRBV27	TRBJ2-7	CASSLSPGLTYEQYF	TGTGCCAGCAGTTTAAGTCCGGGACTTACCTACGAGCAGTACTTC
-	TRBD1	15	TRBV7-3	TRBJ1-1	CASSGEGGFGTEAFF	TGTGCCAGCAGCGGGGAAGGGGGCTTCGGCACTGAAGCTTTCTTT
-	-	13	TRBV6-1	TRBJ2-5	CASSEQQQETQYF	TGTGCCAGCAGTGAACAACAGCAAGAGACCCAGTACTTC
-	TRBD2	15	TRBV5-4	TRBJ2-1	CASSLAGVAGVEQFF	TGTGCCAGCAGCTTGGCCGGGGTAGCGGGAGTTGAGCAGTTCTTC
-	TRBD2	14	TRBV6-1	TRBJ2-3	CASRAGGTEDTQYF	TGTGCCAGCAGGGCCGGGGGGACGGAGGATACGCAGTATTTT
-	TRBD2	16	TRBV6-1	TRBJ2-3	CASSARLAGARDTQYF	TGTGCCAGCAGTGCCCGTCTAGCGGGAGCCCGGGATACGCAGTATTTT
-	-	13	TRBV6-1	TRBJ2-7	CASRNSGAYEQYF	TGTGCCAGCAGGAACAGCGGCGCCTACGAGCAGTACTTC
once	-	15	TRBV2	TRBJ1-4	CASSEARGTNEKLFF	TGTGCCAGCAGTGAAGCGAGGGGGACTAATGAAAAACTGTTTTTT
-	TRBD2	13	TRBV4-3	TRBJ2-1	CASSQDREAEQFF	TGCGCCAGCAGCCAAGATCGGGAGGCGGAGCAGTTCTTC
-	-	17	TRBV4-3	TRBJ1-4	CASSQDLIRGSGEKLFF	TGCGCCAGCAGCCAAGATCTAATCCGCGGCAGTGGGGAAAAACTGTTTTTT
-	-	16	TRBV15	TRBJ2-7	CATRRRGATSSYEQYF	TGTGCCACCAGGCGGCGGGGCGCGACTAGCTCCTACGAGCAGTACTTC
-	TRBD2	16	TRBV19	TRBJ2-3	CASSWTSGSSADTQYF	TGTGCCAGTAGTTGGACTAGCGGGAGTTCAGCAGATACGCAGTATTTT
-	-	13	TRBV30	TRBJ1-3	CAWIGSSGNTIYF	TGTGCCTGGATCGGTTCCTCTGGAAACACCATATATTTT
-	TRBD1	14	TRBV5-1	TRBJ2-1	CASSPDRGNNEQFF	TGCGCCAGCAGCCCGGACAGGGGGAACAATGAGCAGTTCTTC
-	-	14	TRBV6-1	TRBJ2-7	CASSARTPSYEQYF	TGTGCCAGCAGTGCCCGGACACCGTCCTACGAGCAGTACTTC
-	TRBD1	13	TRBV27	TRBJ1-1	CASRTGVNTEAFF	TGTGCCAGTCGGACAGGGGTGAACACTGAAGCTTTCTTT
-	TRBD1	17	TRBV28	TRBJ2-7	CASSLGRVSTGDYEQYF	TGTGCCAGCAGTTTAGGTAGAGTCTCGACAGGGGACTACGAGCAGTACTTC
-	-	12	TRBV18	TRBJ2-3	CASSLSADTQYF	TGTGCCAGCTCCCTGTCCGCAGATACGCAGTATTTT
few	-	16	TRBV6-1	TRBJ1-5	CASSVSVIRSNQPQHF	TGTGCCAGCAGTGTTTCAGTGATTCGAAGCAATCAGCCCCAGCATTTT
once	TRBD2	12	TRBV29-1	TRBJ2-1	CSPASGSNEQFF	TGCAGCCCGGCTAGCGGGAGTAATGAGCAGTTCTTC
-	TRBD2	13	TRBV29-1	TRBJ2-5	CSVHTSGRETQYF	TGCAGCGTTCATACTAGCGGGAGGGAGACCCAGTACTTC
few	-	13	TRBV5-4	TRBJ1-2	CASTPAGIDGYTF	TGTGCCAGCACCCCGGCGGGGATAGATGGCTACACCTTC
-	-	16	TRBV25-1	TRBJ2-1	CASSDPSGQWGNEQFF	TGTGCCAGCAGTGATCCCAGTGGACAGTGGGGCAATGAGCAGTTCTTC
-	-	13	TRBV30	TRBJ2-5	CAWSKGVSETQYF	TGTGCCTGGAGTAAGGGAGTTTCAGAGACCCAGTACTTC